A single sample gave rise to the 22 T cell receptor beta chains below, sequenced in a study of blood T cells in healthy people across ages. Primers used in a second PCR of roughly 7 to 11 cycles were a sample-barcoded 5' primer and a J-beta primer mix. TCRdb used MiXCR to reprocess the 5' RACE reads, holding one entry per CDR3 protein. The sample records about 800,000 distinct CDR3 sequences, roughly 64% being singletons. Input material: blood. Receptors were obtained from a man aged 30-40 years in good health.

V is TRBV9 and J is TRBJ2-7; 10 bases agree with TRBD2. The CDR3 loop spans 15 amino acids. The germline CDR1 and CDR2 sequences are SGDLS and YYNGEE. The V gene end was trimmed by 2 bases and the J gene end by 1 base; junction bases not matched to a gene: 3. CDR3 in DNA: TGTGCCAGCAGCGTGAGCGGGAGGGGGTCCTACGAGCAGTACTTC. Residues: CASSVSGRGSYEQYF.

The CDR3 DNA is TGTGCCAGCTCCCTCGGCAAGAGTGAAGCTTTCTTT. This gives the protein CASSLGKSEAFF. The chain couples TRBV18 to TRBJ1-1; D unclear. Germline V gene sequence: CDR1 KGHSH, CDR2 LQKENI. This CDR3 contains 12 residues. Trimming took 6 bases from V and 7 from J, leaving 12 bases between them.

In its sample, this clonotype was seen a few times. CDR3 sequence: CASSKSGGPEAFF. In nucleotides, the CDR3 is TGTGCCAGCAGTAAAAGTGGGGGTCCTGAAGCTTTCTTT. The V and J genes are TRBV6-2 or TRBV6-3 and TRBJ1-1; D is perhaps TRBD1 (5 bases). In germline, CDR1 is MNHEY, CDR2 SVGEGT. The CDR3 has 13 amino acids. The V and J ends lost 5 bases and 6 bases respectively, with 13 bases between them.

The chain combines TRBV7-2 with TRBJ1-1, with D perhaps matching TRBD1 (6 bases). Per the germline V gene, CDR1 is SGHTA and CDR2 is FQGNSA. The CDR3 sequence is 14 residues long. V was cut by 1 base and J by 3 bases, with 9 bases left in between. The CDR3, as DNA: TGTGCCAGCAGCTTAGGGGACAAATACACTGAAGCTTTCTTT. Protein: CASSLGDKYTEAFF.

In regard to this clonotype: The junction differs from germline at one of its ends, possibly a read error. CDR3: CASSFFFPQGADKQYF. CDR3 DNA: TGTGCCAGCAGTTTTTTTTTCCCCCAGGGGGCAGATAAGCAGTATTTT. V and J are TRBV12-3 or TRBV12-4 and TRBJ2-3; 8 bases fit TRBD1. The CDR3 is 16 residues long.

For this clonotype: A read error may be the cause here, since a much bigger clone is one base away. The chain combines TRBV11-2 with TRBJ2-6; 9 nucleotides match TRBD1. The germline V gene encodes CDR1 SGHAT and CDR2 FQNNGV. Trimming removed 7 bases from V and 0 bases from J; junction bases left unmatched: 13. The CDR3 runs to 19 residues. CDR3 bases: TGTGCCAGCATCCCTATCCCGGGACAGGGATACTCTGGGGCCAACGTCCTGACTTTC. Translated, it gives CASIPIPGQGYSGANVLTF.

This clonotype has just a few counts. The chain has TRBV5-1 and TRBJ2-7, with a tentative D call TRBD2 (5 bases). Trimming left V 2 bases short and J 2 bases short, with 8 bases between. The germline CDR1 and CDR2 sequences are SGHRS and YFSETQ. The CDR3 spans 13 residues. The CDR3 spells CASSFQEAYEQYF. The CDR3 DNA reads TGCGCCAGCAGCTTCCAGGAGGCCTACGAGCAGTACTTC.

This clonotype was picked up a small number of times. The genes are TRBV7-2 and TRBJ2-5, with 7 bases aligning to TRBD2. The germline V gene encodes CDR1 SGHTA and CDR2 FQGNSA. V trimming: 9 bases; J trimming: 5 bases; junction bases outside the gene matches: 12. The length of the CDR3 is 14 residues. As DNA, the CDR3 is TGTGCCAGTGGTCTGGGCGGGAGTTTGGAGACCCAGTACTTC. The encoded protein is CASGLGGSLETQYF.

The rearrangement joins TRBV30 to TRBJ2-7; 10 nucleotides align to TRBD2. CDR1 is GTSNPN, CDR2 SVGIG, per germline (reference sequence). V gave up 5 bases and J gave up 6 bases; unmatched junction bases: 7. The CDR3 runs 13 residues. For the CDR3, the DNA is TGTGCCTGGGCTAGCGGGAGTCGAGGCGAGCAGTACTTC. Protein product: CAWASGSRGEQYF.

This clonotype was picked up a small number of times. The chain has TRBV29-1 and TRBJ2-7; 8 positions agree with TRBD1. The CDR3 has 12 amino acids. CDR1 and CDR2 (germline): SQVTM, ANQGSEA. V shed 6 bases and J 2 bases; nucleotides not matched to a gene: 3. The CDR3 DNA follows: TGCAGCGTACGGACAGGGCCCTACGAGCAGTACTTC. Residues: CSVRTGPYEQYF.

The chain combines TRBV7-2 with TRBJ2-3, with TRBD2 as a possible D gene (6 bases). Trimming pared 5 bases from V and 3 bases from J, leaving 21 bases between. This CDR3 has 17 residues. In germline, CDR1 is SGHTA, CDR2 FQGNSA. The CDR3 region has the DNA TGTGCCAGCAGCCTGTTGGGCTTAGCGGTTTCAACAGATACGCAGTATTTT. This translates into CASSLLGLAVSTDTQYF.

The gene calls are TRBV24-1 and TRBJ2-1; maybe TRBD1 (6 bases). The CDR3 length is 15 residues. V was shortened by 5 bases and J by 3 bases, with 13 bases between the two germline ends. Germline V lookup: CDR1 KGHDR, CDR2 SFDVKD. Written as DNA, the CDR3 is TGTGCCACCAGTGGAGGGGCAGGGGACTACAATGAGCAGTTCTTC. Translation gives CATSGGAGDYNEQFF.

J is TRBJ2-3 and V is TRBV7-6, with D tentatively TRBD2 (5 bases). Germline V gene data show CDR1 as SGHVS and CDR2 as FNYEAQ. Trimming pared 5 bases from V and 4 bases from J, leaving 13 bases between. The CDR3 consists of 14 residues. The CDR3 sequence: CASSRLWPADTQYF. CDR3 coding DNA: TGTGCCAGCAGCCGACTATGGCCGGCAGATACGCAGTATTTT.

J is TRBJ2-1 and V is TRBV4-1; TRBD2 matches 10 bases. This CDR3 is 17 amino acids long. Germline values: CDR1 MGHRA, CDR2 YSYEKL. J lost 6 bases, V lost 3 bases, and 11 bases had no gene match. The CDR3 DNA sequence: TGCGCCAGCAGCCATGGGTCCGGGACTAGCGTCTTCAATGAGCAGTTCTTC. Translation gives CASSHGSGTSVFNEQFF.

V usage is TRBV12-3 or TRBV12-4 and J usage is TRBJ1-6, with D uncertain. V was pared by 4 bases and J by 11 bases, with 9 bases between. The CDR3 contains 12 residues. The CDR3 bases are TGTGCCAGCAGTTCCTTAAGGACACCCCTCCACTTT. This sequence encodes CASSSLRTPLHF.

The J gene is TRBJ2-3, the V gene TRBV25-1; the D call may be TRBD1 or TRBD2 (5 bases each). Trimming stripped 6 bases from V and 11 bases from J, with 15 bases between. CDR3 length: 12 amino acids. The germline V gene has CDR1 MGHDK and CDR2 SYGVNS. CDR3 coding DNA: TGTGCCAGCAGGCAGGGTCCCGAGGGGCAGTATTTT. Protein: CASRQGPEGQYF. The full variable domain, in which reference TRBV25-1 and TRBJ2-3 provide the parts outside the CDR3, is EADIYQTPRYLVIGTGKKITLECSQTMGHDKMYWYQQDPGMELHLIHYSYGVNSTEKGDLSSESTVSRIRTEHFPLTLESARPSHTSQYLCASRQGPEGQYFGPGTRLTVL.

The chain carries TRBV6-5 and TRBJ2-1; TRBD1 is a possible D gene (6 bases). Germline V gene sequence: CDR1 MNHEY, CDR2 SVGAGI. CDR3 size: 14 residues. Trimming left V 5 bases short and J 4 bases short, with 12 bases between. As DNA, the CDR3 is TGTGCCAGCAGTCAACCGACAGGTTACAATGAGCAGTTCTTC. Amino acid sequence: CASSQPTGYNEQFF.

This rearrangement joins TRBV20-1 to TRBJ2-3; possible D gene TRBD2, 5 bases. Trimming stripped 1 base from V and 2 bases from J, with 13 bases between. Germline CDR1 reads DFQATT; CDR2 reads SNEGSKA (reference sequence). The CDR3 length is 15 residues. For the CDR3, the DNA is TGCAGTGCTAGAGGTACTAGTGAGAACACAGATACGCAGTATTTT. This encodes CSARGTSENTDTQYF.

This chain links TRBV30 with TRBJ1-2, with a possible D match to TRBD1 (6 bases). The V end lost 8 bases, the J end lost 8 bases, and 18 bases lay between the germline ends. Germline CDR1 is GTSNPN and CDR2 is SVGIG (reference sequence). The CDR3 length is 12 residues. For the CDR3, the DNA is TGTGCCGCCTACACGGGGGGCGGAGGCTACACCTTC. Translating it yields CAAYTGGGGYTF.

The rearrangement links TRBV6-6 to TRBJ2-1; D gene ambiguous. V was trimmed by 2 bases and J by 6 bases, leaving 17 bases between them. This CDR3 is 16 amino acids long. The germline V gene has CDR1 MNHNY and CDR2 SVGAGI (reference sequence). For the CDR3, the DNA is TGTGCCAGCAGTTACGTTCTCAGAGTCGATGGCAATGAGCAGTTCTTC. Translated, it gives CASSYVLRVDGNEQFF.

V is TRBV5-1 and J is TRBJ2-4; 9 bases map to TRBD1. TRBJ2-7 matches the DNA end more closely, so the J call is doubtful. Germline lookup yields CDR1 SGHRS and CDR2 YFSETQ. This CDR3 contains 15 residues. The CDR3 DNA is TGCGCCAGCAGCTTGGGGGGGGGACAGGGCTACGAGCAGTACTTC. Amino acid sequence: CASSLGGGQGYEQYF.

The chain couples TRBV28 to TRBJ1-5; D remains ambiguous. V lost 8 bases, J lost 9 bases, and 14 bases lay in between. Germline V gives CDR1 MDHEN, CDR2 SYDVKM. The CDR3 loop spans 12 amino acids. CDR3 amino acids: CASARLSRPQHF. CDR3 coding DNA: TGTGCCAGCGCAAGGTTGAGTCGGCCCCAGCATTTT. Based on the CDR3 plus reference TRBV28 and TRBJ1-5, the full variable domain is DVKVTQSSRYLVKRTGEKVFLECVQDMDHENMFWYRQDPGLGLRLIYFSYDVKMKEKGDIPEGYSVSREKKERFSLILESASTNQTSMYLCASARLSRPQHFGDGTRLSIL.